A single T cell receptor (beta chain) is shown here with its context. V shed 3 bases and J shed 5 bases, with 5 bases lying between them. Germline V CDR1 and CDR2: SGHTA, FQGNSA. This CDR3 spans 12 amino acids. TCRdb keeps only in-frame clones here, not all; method: immunoSEQ multiplex PCR. The table has 350,000 or so clones, more than 70% seen once. The sample originates from a study of blood T cell repertoires in COVID-19. This receptor was identified in a young woman who had been exposed to COVID-19. The specimen was PBMCs or T cells enriched from blood (not recorded which). The gene calls are TRBV7-2 and TRBJ1-5; the D is unclear. CDR3 bases: TGTGCCAGCAGCTTGAGAGATCAGCCCCAGCATTTT. It specifies CASSLRDQPQHF. Full variable domain (remainder filled in from reference TRBV7-2 and TRBJ1-5): GAGVSQSPSNKVTEKGKDVELRCDPISGHTALYWYRQSLGQGLEFLIYFQGNSAPDKSGLPSDRFSAERTGGSVSTLTIQRTQQEDSAVYLCASSLRDQPQHFGDGTRLSIL.